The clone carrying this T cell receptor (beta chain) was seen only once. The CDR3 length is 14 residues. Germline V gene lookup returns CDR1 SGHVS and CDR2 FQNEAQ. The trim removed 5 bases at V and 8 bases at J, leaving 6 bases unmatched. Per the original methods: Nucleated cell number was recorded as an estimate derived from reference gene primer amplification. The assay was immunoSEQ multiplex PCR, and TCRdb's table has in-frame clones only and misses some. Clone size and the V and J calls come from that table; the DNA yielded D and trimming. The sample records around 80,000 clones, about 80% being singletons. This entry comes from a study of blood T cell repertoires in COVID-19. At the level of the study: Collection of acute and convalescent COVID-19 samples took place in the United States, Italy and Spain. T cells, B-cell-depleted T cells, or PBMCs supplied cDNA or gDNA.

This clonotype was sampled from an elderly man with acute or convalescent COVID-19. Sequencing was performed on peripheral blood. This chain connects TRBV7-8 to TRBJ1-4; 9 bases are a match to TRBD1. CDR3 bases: TGTGCCAGCAGCCACCGGGACAGGGAAGAAAAACTGTTTTTT. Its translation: CASSHRDREEKLFF.